The 6 T cell receptor beta chains in this list originate from one sample, sequenced in a study of T cell responses to AZD1222 COVID-19 vaccine. Method: immunoSEQ multiplex PCR; TCRdb's copy keeps in-frame clones and lacks some. Of approximately 110,000 clones in the sample, around 80% were seen once. The sample in question was peripheral blood, obtained on day 0 of AZD1222 vaccination. These TCRs come from an adult in good health.

V gene TRBV7-2 combines with J gene TRBJ1-5; D is ambiguous. The V end lost 6 bases, the J end lost 4 bases, and 7 bases lay between the germline ends. CDR1 is SGHTA and CDR2 is FQGNSA in the germline V gene. This CDR3 has 12 residues. The CDR3 spells CASSWYNQPQHF. The CDR3 bases are TGTGCCAGCAGTTGGTATAATCAGCCCCAGCATTTT.

The chain links TRBV15 to TRBJ2-1, with 9 bases identical to TRBD1. Germline loops: CDR1 LNHNV, CDR2 YYDKDF (reference sequence). J was trimmed by 3 bases and V by 3 bases; bases with no gene match: 12. This CDR3 region has 18 residues. In DNA, the CDR3 is TGTGCCACCAGCAGGGCCTCCCCACCGGGACAGGGCTACAATGAGCAGTTCTTC. Translated: CATSRASPPGQGYNEQFF.

The chain joins TRBV5-1 to TRBJ2-1; TRBD2 aligns across 12 bases. CDR1 SGHRS and CDR2 YFSETQ come from the germline V gene. This CDR3 has 22 amino acids. V gave up 3 bases and J gave up 0 bases; unmatched junction bases: 19. As DNA, the CDR3 is TGCGCCAGCAGCTCCGACTTACAGACTAGCGGGGGCCTCAGGAGCTCCTACAATGAGCAGTTCTTC. Amino acid sequence: CASSSDLQTSGGLRSSYNEQFF. Looking up the rest from reference TRBV5-1 and TRBJ2-1 gives the full variable domain: KAGVTQTPRYLIKTRGQQVTLSCSPISGHRSVSWYQQTPGQGLQFLFEYFSETQRNKGNFPGRFSGRQFSNSRSEMNVSTLELGDSALYLCASSSDLQTSGGLRSSYNEQFFGPGTRLTVL.

This clone was detected only once. The chain couples TRBV6-2 or TRBV6-3 to TRBJ1-6; 7 positions agree with TRBD1. The trim removed 5 bases at V and 4 bases at J, leaving 5 bases unmatched. CDR1 MNHEY and CDR2 SVGEGT come from the germline V gene. This CDR3 contains 15 residues. CDR3 DNA: TGTGCCAGCAGTAACCGGGACAGTTATAATTCACCCCTCCACTTT. Its protein product is CASSNRDSYNSPLHF.

The chain employs TRBV2 and TRBJ1-1; 7 nucleotides align to TRBD1. V lost 6 bases to trimming and J lost 10 bases; unmatched junction nucleotides: 5. There are 11 residues in the CDR3. Germline V gene data show CDR1 as SNHLY and CDR2 as FYNNEI. CDR3 in amino acids: CASRTYRGAFF. The CDR3 coding sequence is TGTGCCAGCAGGACCTACAGGGGAGCTTTCTTT.

The V call is TRBV19, the J call TRBJ1-5, with a tentative D call TRBD1 (6 bases). CDR3 length: 12 residues. Trimming took off 3 bases at V and 9 bases at J, with 9 bases between the two ends. The V gene's germline CDR1 is LNHDA and CDR2 SQIVND (reference sequence). CDR3 nucleotides: TGTGCCAGTAGTATGGAGGACAGGCCCCAGCATTTT. Protein: CASSMEDRPQHF.